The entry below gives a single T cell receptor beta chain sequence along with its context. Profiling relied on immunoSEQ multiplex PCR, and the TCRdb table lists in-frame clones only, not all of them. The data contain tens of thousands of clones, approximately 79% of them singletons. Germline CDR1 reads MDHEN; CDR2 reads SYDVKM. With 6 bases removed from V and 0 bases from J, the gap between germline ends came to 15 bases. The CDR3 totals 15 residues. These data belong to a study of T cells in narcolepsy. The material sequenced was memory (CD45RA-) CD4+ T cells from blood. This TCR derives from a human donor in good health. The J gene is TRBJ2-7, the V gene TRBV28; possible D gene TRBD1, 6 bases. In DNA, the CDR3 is TGTGCCAGCAGCCCTTCAGGACAGCTCTCCTACGAGCAGTACTTC. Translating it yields CASSPSGQLSYEQYF. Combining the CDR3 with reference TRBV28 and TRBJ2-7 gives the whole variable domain DVKVTQSSRYLVKRTGEKVFLECVQDMDHENMFWYRQDPGLGLRLIYFSYDVKMKEKGDIPEGYSVSREKKERFSLILESASTNQTSMYLCASSPSGQLSYEQYFGPGTRLTVT.